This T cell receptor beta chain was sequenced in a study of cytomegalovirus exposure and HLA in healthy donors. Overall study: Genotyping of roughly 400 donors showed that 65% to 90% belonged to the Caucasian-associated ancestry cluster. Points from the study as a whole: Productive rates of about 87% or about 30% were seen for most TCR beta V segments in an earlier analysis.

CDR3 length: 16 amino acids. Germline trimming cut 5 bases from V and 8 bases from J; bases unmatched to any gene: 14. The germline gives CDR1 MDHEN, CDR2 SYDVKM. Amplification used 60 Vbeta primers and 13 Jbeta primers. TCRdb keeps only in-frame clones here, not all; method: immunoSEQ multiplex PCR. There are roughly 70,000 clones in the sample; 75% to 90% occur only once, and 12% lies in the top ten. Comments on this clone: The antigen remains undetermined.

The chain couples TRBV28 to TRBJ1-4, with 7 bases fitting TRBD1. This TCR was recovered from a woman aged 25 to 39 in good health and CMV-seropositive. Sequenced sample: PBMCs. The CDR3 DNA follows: TGTGCCAGCAGTCTACTCTCCCAAGGGGGCGACGAAAAACTGTTTTTT. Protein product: CASSLLSQGGDEKLFF.